This TCR beta chain appears in the sequencing data of a study of regulatory T cells in long-lasting Graves disease. Germline lookup yields CDR1 MNHEY and CDR2 SVGAGI. J was trimmed by 10 bases and V by 4 bases; bases with no gene match: 7. CDR3 length: 15 residues. Researchers made TCR beta libraries by using iRepertoire HTBI primers and running Arm-PCR on CDR3 regions. Each CDR3 protein gets one entry after TCRdb re-called the multiplex PCR reads with MiXCR. The table has about 420,000 distinct CDR3 sequences, about 16% seen once. The time point is: newly diagnosed GD, antithyroid drugs for less than 3 months. Construction of the TCR library relied on RNA isolated from PBMCs. This clonotype was counted ten times or more. These data are also associated with another study on T cells in Graves' hyperthyroidism and ophthalmopathy.

This chain links TRBV6-5 with TRBJ1-6, with 10 bases matching TRBD1. Here the sequenced sample was peripheral blood mononuclear cells (PBMCs), taken at new diagnosis, from a patient treated with antithyroid drugs. The TCR comes from a woman between 18 and 29 years old with Graves disease. CDR3 nucleotide sequence: TGTGCCAGCAGTTCGGGGACAGGGGTTCGCTCACCCCTCCACTTT. It encodes CASSSGTGVRSPLHF.